This T cell receptor (beta chain) was retrieved from a study of blood T cell repertoires in COVID-19. Study at large: COVID-19 samples collected from the United States, Italy and Spain covered acute and convalescent phases. Sources were T cells, B-cell-depleted T cells, or PBMCs; the material itself was cDNA or gDNA.

Per the study methods: Amplification of reference gene primers provided the estimated nucleated cell counts. The assay was immunoSEQ multiplex PCR, and TCRdb's table has in-frame clones only and misses some. The DNA gave D and trimming, while V, J and clone size come from that table. The data hold around 700,000 clones, with just under 90% observed a single time. This CDR3 region has 14 residues. CDR1 and CDR2 (germline): SGDLS, YYNGEE. V was cut by 4 bases and J by 8 bases, with 18 bases left in between. This receptor was identified in a woman under 30 with acute or convalescent COVID-19. The rearrangement links TRBV9 to TRBJ1-2, with D possibly TRBD1 on 5 matching bases. The sequencing sample was made of peripheral blood. This chain's CDR3 is CASSLSSQGSGYTF. Here the CDR3 DNA reads TGTGCCAGCAGCTTAAGTTCTCAGGGAAGCGGCTACACCTTC.